This T cell receptor beta chain was observed in a study of untreated major depressive disorder. Assay used: immunoSEQ multiplex PCR; TCRdb lists only in-frame clones, some missing. The sample holds tens of thousands of clones, 70% to 90% seen once. The CDR3 spans 15 residues. J was trimmed by 2 bases and V by 6 bases; bases with no gene match: 6. Germline V gives CDR1 MDHEN, CDR2 SYDVKM. J is TRBJ2-7 and V is TRBV28, with 11 nucleotides matching TRBD2. The material sequenced was CD4+ T cells from PBMCs. The clonotype comes from a woman aged 30 to 39 in good health. CDR3 sequence reads: CASRPTSGATYEQYF. The CDR3 nucleotides read TGTGCCAGCAGGCCGACTAGCGGGGCCACCTACGAGCAGTACTTC.